These 25 T cell receptor beta chains came from one sample sequenced in a study of T cells in Graves' hyperthyroidism and ophthalmopathy. Amplified TCR beta CDR3 regions derived from RNA transcripts. A first-round RT-PCR of the TCR CDR3 used the HTBI primer set. TCRdb fed the multiplex PCR reads into MiXCR, producing one record per CDR3 protein. The sample lists over 200,000 distinct CDR3 sequences; roughly 17% were seen once. The source material was blood. The receptors come from a man over 45 with Graves' hyperthyroidism.

This clonotype was seen repeatedly, ten times or more. The rearrangement links TRBV7-3 to TRBJ1-1, with TRBD1 as a possible D gene (5 bases). Deletions cut 1 base from V and 5 bases from J, with 11 bases between. Looked up from germline, CDR1 is SGHTA and CDR2 is FQGTGA. CDR3 size: 14 residues. CDR3 nucleotides: TGTGCCAGCAGCTTAAATCCGGGGGAAACTGAAGCTTTCTTT. Protein sequence: CASSLNPGETEAFF.

This clonotype was seen ten or more times. The V gene is TRBV20-1, the J gene TRBJ1-2, with TRBD1 as a possible D gene (5 bases). The V and J ends lost 6 bases and 5 bases respectively, with 16 bases between them. Germline-derived CDR1 and CDR2 are DFQATT and SNEGSKA (reference sequence). This CDR3 contains 13 residues. CDR3 bases: TGCAGTGCCTCCGTGTTGGCAGGGTATGGCTACACCTTC. Translating gives CSASVLAGYGYTF.

This chain joins TRBV5-4 and TRBJ1-2; a possible D gene is TRBD1 (6 bases). The germline V and J ends were trimmed by 4 bases and 3 bases, with 13 bases remaining between them. Germline V gene sequence: CDR1 SGHNT, CDR2 YYREEE (reference sequence). The CDR3 runs 14 residues. The CDR3 DNA is TGTGCCAGCAGCCTCGGGGGCGGAGACTATGGCTACACCTTC. Translated, it gives CASSLGGGDYGYTF.

The sample holds many counts of this clonotype. The V gene is TRBV12-3 or TRBV12-4, the J gene TRBJ2-3; 7 bases line up with TRBD1. The CDR3 has 15 residues. With 5 bases clipped from V and 2 bases from J, the junction kept 7 bases outside the gene matches. CDR3 DNA: TGTGCCAGCAGTATAACAGGGGATGACACAGATACGCAGTATTTT. Translation: CASSITGDDTDTQYF.

The chain recombines TRBV27 with TRBJ1-1; maybe TRBD1 (5 bases). The germline gives CDR1 MNHEY, CDR2 SMNVEV (reference sequence). The CDR3 covers 13 residues. V lost 8 bases and J 5 bases, leaving 15 bases between the germline ends. The CDR3 DNA reads TGTGCCAGCTCCAGGGCCTGGATGACTGAAGCTTTCTTT. Its translation: CASSRAWMTEAFF.

The table lists this clonotype with many counts. The chain employs TRBV28 and TRBJ2-7, with a possible D match to TRBD1 (5 bases). From germline, CDR1 is MDHEN and CDR2 SYDVKM. V lost 3 bases and J lost 3, with 9 bases in between. The CDR3 length is 13 residues. CDR3 nucleotide sequence: TGTGCCAGCAGTTTGGGGCAGTACTACGAGCAGTACTTC. This gives the protein CASSLGQYYEQYF.

This clonotype was seen many times. DNA for the CDR3: TGCAGTGCGGGAGGACTAGCGGTACCCTACGAGCAGTACTTC. Translation: CSAGGLAVPYEQYF. This rearrangement joins TRBV20-1 to TRBJ2-7, with 10 positions matching TRBD2. The CDR3 loop spans 14 amino acids. With 6 bases clipped from V and 2 bases from J, the junction kept 7 bases outside the gene matches. In germline, CDR1 is DFQATT, CDR2 SNEGSKA (reference sequence).

This clonotype came up many times. CDR3 loop: CASTTLTADEQYF. In DNA form, the CDR3 reads TGTGCCAGCACTACATTAACCGCCGACGAGCAGTACTTC. This sequence joins TRBV11-2 and TRBJ2-7; D is unresolved. Germline V gene lookup returns CDR1 SGHAT and CDR2 FQNNGV. The V end lost 7 bases, the J end lost 5 bases, and 15 bases lay between the germline ends. The length of the CDR3 is 13 residues.

The rearrangement joins TRBV12-3 or TRBV12-4 to TRBJ2-1; D perhaps matches TRBD2 (7 bases). V lost 5 bases, J lost 10 bases, and 15 bases lay in between. This CDR3 comprises 13 residues. CDR3 DNA sequence: TGTGCCAGCAGTGACTCGGGGGGCGGGGAGCAGTTCTTC. It specifies CASSDSGGGEQFF.

V and J are TRBV7-9 and TRBJ1-2; the D gene is possibly TRBD1 (6 bases). The CDR3 sequence is 14 residues long. Germline lookup yields CDR1 SEHNR and CDR2 FQNEAQ (reference sequence). As DNA, the CDR3 is TGTGCAATATTCCGTACAGGGTCCGACTATGGCTACACCTTC. Amino acid sequence: CAIFRTGSDYGYTF. The full variable domain, rest sourced from reference TRBV7-9 and TRBJ1-2, is DTGVSQNPRHKITKRGQNVTFRCDPISEHNRLYWYRQTLGQGPEFLTYFQNEAQLEKSRLLSDRFSAERPKGSFSTLEIQRTEQGDSAMYLCAIFRTGSDYGYTFGSGTRLTVV.

Many counts were recorded for this clonotype. CDR3 region: CASSFQQDTQYF. DNA for the CDR3: TGCGCCAGCAGCTTCCAACAGGATACGCAGTATTTT. This chain joins TRBV5-1 and TRBJ2-3; D unclear. The CDR3 sequence is 12 residues long. Deletions cut 2 bases from V and 6 bases from J, with 7 bases between. CDR1 SGHRS and CDR2 YFSETQ come from the germline V gene.

The chain combines TRBV28 with TRBJ2-7; the match to TRBD1 covers 7 bases. The CDR3 is 16 residues long. The V segment lost 3 bases and the J segment 6 bases; nucleotides outside the gene matches: 14. The germline V gene has CDR1 MDHEN and CDR2 SYDVKM. The CDR3 nucleotides read TGTGCCAGCAGTTTTGCACAGGGGTATTTTTTGGGCGAGCAGTACTTC. Protein product: CASSFAQGYFLGEQYF.

There are many counts of this clonotype. The chain employs TRBV28 and TRBJ1-2; D might be TRBD1 (5 bases). Germline values: CDR1 MDHEN, CDR2 SYDVKM. Trimming shortened V by 4 bases and J by 5 bases, and 17 bases separated the two germline ends. The CDR3 runs to 15 residues. This CDR3 reads CASSSPGRNPYGYTF. In DNA, the CDR3 is TGTGCCAGCAGTTCGCCGGGACGGAATCCTTATGGCTACACCTTC.

The table lists this clonotype with a few counts. V gene TRBV25-1 combines with J gene TRBJ2-1; no clear D gene. Germline loops: CDR1 MGHDK, CDR2 SYGVNS. V gave up 2 bases and J gave up 0 bases, with 14 bases separating them. The CDR3 spans 17 residues. The CDR3 coding sequence is TGTGCCAGCAGTGAAAGGCTTGTGGGTCTCTCCTACAATGAGCAGTTCTTC. Its translation is CASSERLVGLSYNEQFF. Together with reference TRBV25-1 and TRBJ2-1, the CDR3 gives the full variable domain: EADIYQTPRYLVIGTGKKITLECSQTMGHDKMYWYQQDPGMELHLIHYSYGVNSTEKGDLSSESTVSRIRTEHFPLTLESARPSHTSQYLCASSERLVGLSYNEQFFGPGTRLTVL.

This clonotype was counted ten times or more. The gene calls are TRBV28 and TRBJ1-5, with D possibly being TRBD1 (5 bases). Trimming left V 10 bases short and J 7 bases short, with 20 bases between. The CDR3 spans 14 residues. The germline CDR1 and CDR2 sequences are MDHEN and SYDVKM. The DNA for the CDR3 is TGTGCCATCTCCAGGTGGGGGGTCGGGCAGCCCCAGCATTTT. Protein product: CAISRWGVGQPQHF.

Only a few counts were recorded for this clonotype. The rearrangement joins TRBV3-1 to TRBJ2-1; D is undetermined. Germline V gene sequence: CDR1 LGHDT, CDR2 YNNKEL (reference sequence). V shed 7 bases and J shed 3 bases, with 4 bases lying between them. This CDR3 has 11 residues. The CDR3 nucleotides are TGTGCCAGCAAACACTACAATGAGCAGTTCTTC. Translation gives CASKHYNEQFF.

This clonotype has a handful of counts. The chain has TRBV18 and TRBJ2-2, with D perhaps given as TRBD1 or TRBD2 (5 bases each). The germline gives CDR1 KGHSH, CDR2 LQKENI. V was shortened by 1 base and J by 4 bases, with 10 bases between the two germline ends. The CDR3 is 15 residues long. CDR3 DNA sequence: TGTGCCAGCTCACCACAATGGGGACCCACCGGGGAGCTGTTTTTT. It yields the protein CASSPQWGPTGELFF.

The chain employs TRBV11-3 and TRBJ2-5; TRBD2 aligns across 8 bases. J lost 0 bases, V lost 1 base, and 4 bases had no gene match. CDR1 and CDR2 from the germline V gene are SGHNT and YENEEA. The length of the CDR3 is 16 residues. CDR3 loop: CASSLGSSGNQETQYF. CDR3 sequence (DNA): TGTGCCAGCAGCTTAGGGAGTAGCGGGAACCAAGAGACCCAGTACTTC.

This clonotype has only a few counts. The DNA for the CDR3 is TGTGCCAGCAGTCCTTCAGGGAGAAGATACACCTTC. Translated: CASSPSGRRYTF. V usage is TRBV28 and J usage is TRBJ1-2; TRBD1 is a possible D gene (5 bases). Germline-derived CDR1 and CDR2 are MDHEN and SYDVKM. The CDR3 sequence is 12 residues long. V lost 5 bases to trimming and J lost 11 bases, with 15 bases between them.

This chain uses TRBV4-1 with TRBJ1-1; possibly TRBD1 for D (6 bases). Between the trimmed V and J ends, which lost 3 bases and 4 bases, there was a span of 21 bases. CDR3 length equals 17 residues. The germline V gene has CDR1 MGHRA and CDR2 YSYEKL. DNA of the CDR3: TGCGCCAGCAGCCATGGGTTACTTCGGGACACTAGCACTGAAGCTTTCTTT. Translated, it gives CASSHGLLRDTSTEAFF.

This clonotype was seen at least ten times. This chain joins TRBV27 and TRBJ1-2; 7 positions match TRBD1. Germline V CDR1 and CDR2: MNHEY, SMNVEV (reference sequence). V was clipped by 5 bases and J by 4 bases; unmatched bases: 13. The CDR3 is made up of 16 amino acids. This CDR3 is CASSPGGDSGSYGYTF. The CDR3 DNA reads TGTGCCAGCAGTCCGGGGGGGGACAGCGGAAGCTATGGCTACACCTTC.

The table lists this clonotype with many counts. The chain is built from TRBV6-1 and TRBJ2-3; D uncertain. The CDR3 runs 15 residues. With 5 bases removed from V and 3 bases from J, the gap between germline ends came to 15 bases. Germline values: CDR1 MNHNS, CDR2 SASEGT. Here the CDR3 reads CASSLTSSSTDTQYF. The CDR3 nucleotides are TGTGCCAGCAGTTTGACTTCTAGTTCGACAGATACGCAGTATTTT.

This clonotype was counted many times. The chain combines TRBV11-1 with TRBJ1-4; D remains unclear. Germline V lookup: CDR1 SGHAT, CDR2 FQDESV (reference sequence). The CDR3 has 11 residues. V was shortened by 4 bases and J by 5 bases, with 2 bases between the two germline ends. This chain's CDR3 is CASSSNEKLFF. The CDR3 region has the DNA TGTGCCAGCAGCTCCAATGAAAAACTGTTTTTT.

This clonotype was seen repeatedly, ten times or more. V and J are TRBV6-5 and TRBJ1-4, with D tentatively TRBD1 (5 bases). The CDR3 has 14 amino acids. V lost 2 bases and J 8 bases, leaving 12 bases between the germline ends. The germline V gene has CDR1 MNHEY and CDR2 SVGAGI. This CDR3 is CASSYGGTGEKLFF. The CDR3 DNA follows: TGTGCCAGCAGTTACGGGGGGACGGGCGAAAAACTGTTTTTT.

This clonotype was seen many times. V is TRBV3-1 and J is TRBJ1-2, with D perhaps TRBD1 (6 bases). The CDR3 runs to 12 residues. Germline V gene sequence: CDR1 LGHDT, CDR2 YNNKEL (reference sequence). The V end was cut by 3 bases, the J end by 7 bases, with 9 bases between. CDR3 sequence reads: CASSHWGLGYTF. The DNA for the CDR3 is TGTGCCAGCAGCCATTGGGGGCTTGGCTACACCTTC. Together with reference TRBV3-1 and TRBJ1-2, the CDR3 gives the full variable domain: DTAVSQTPKYLVTQMGNDKSIKCEQNLGHDTMYWYKQDSKKFLKIMFSYNNKELIINETVPNRFSPKSPDKAHLNLHINSLELGDSAVYFCASSHWGLGYTFGSGTRLTVV.